A single T cell receptor beta chain is shown here with its context. Repertoires were generated with immunoSEQ multiplex PCR, while TCRdb's copy carries only in-frame clones and drops some. The data contain hundreds of thousands of clones, around nine tenths of them singletons. The data were taken from a study of blood T cell repertoires in COVID-19. Background on the study: The analysed material was cDNA or gDNA that came from T cells, B-cell-depleted T cells, or PBMCs.

Participant reports of clinical history set cohort assignment. CDR3 length equals 15 residues. Trimming took 3 bases from V and 1 from J; bases not matched to a gene: 2. Germline V CDR1 and CDR2: KGHSH, LQKENI. The chain employs TRBV18 and TRBJ2-7; 11 nucleotides agree with TRBD1. Sequencing was carried out using PBMCs or T cells enriched from blood (not recorded which). The TCR sequence derives from a man aged 55 to 70 who had recovered from COVID-19. CDR3 nucleotide sequence: TGTGCCAGCTCACCCGGGACAGGGGGGTCCTACGAGCAGTACTTC. Encoded protein: CASSPGTGGSYEQYF. Full variable domain (missing parts from reference TRBV18 and TRBJ2-7): NAGVMQNPRHLVRRRGQEARLRCSPMKGHSHVYWYRQLPEEGLKFMVYLQKENIIDESGMPKERFSAEFPKEGPSILRIQQVVRGDSAAYFCASSPGTGGSYEQYFGPGTRLTVT.